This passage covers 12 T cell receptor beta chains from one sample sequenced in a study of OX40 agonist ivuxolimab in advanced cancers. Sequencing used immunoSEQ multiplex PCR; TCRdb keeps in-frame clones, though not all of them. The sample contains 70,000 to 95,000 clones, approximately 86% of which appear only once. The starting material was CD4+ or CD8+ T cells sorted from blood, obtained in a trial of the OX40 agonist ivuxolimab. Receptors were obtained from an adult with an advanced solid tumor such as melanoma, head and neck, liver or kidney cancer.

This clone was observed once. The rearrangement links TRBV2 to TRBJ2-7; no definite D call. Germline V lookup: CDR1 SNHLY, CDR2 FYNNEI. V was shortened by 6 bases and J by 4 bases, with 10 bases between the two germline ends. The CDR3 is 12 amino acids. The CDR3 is CASRALRYEQYF. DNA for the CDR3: TGTGCCAGCAGAGCCTTGCGGTACGAGCAGTACTTC.

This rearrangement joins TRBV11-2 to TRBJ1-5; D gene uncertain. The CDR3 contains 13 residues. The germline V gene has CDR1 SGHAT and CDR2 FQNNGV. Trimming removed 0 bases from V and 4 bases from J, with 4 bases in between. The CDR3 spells CASSLEMNQPQHF. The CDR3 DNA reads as TGTGCCAGCAGCTTAGAAATGAATCAGCCCCAGCATTTT.

The CDR3 bases are TGTGCCAGCAGCTCCTCTGACAGGGGCCCCTACGAGCAGTACTTC. Its translation: CASSSSDRGPYEQYF. The V gene is TRBV28, the J gene TRBJ2-7; 8 bases are a match to TRBD1. Germline values: CDR1 MDHEN, CDR2 SYDVKM. The CDR3 totals 15 residues. Germline trimming cut 6 bases from V and 2 bases from J; bases unmatched to any gene: 9.

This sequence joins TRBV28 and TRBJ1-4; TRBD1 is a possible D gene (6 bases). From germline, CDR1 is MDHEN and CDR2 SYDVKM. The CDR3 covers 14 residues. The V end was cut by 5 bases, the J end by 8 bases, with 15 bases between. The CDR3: CASSQQGINEKLFF. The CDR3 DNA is TGTGCCAGCAGTCAACAGGGAATTAACGAAAAACTGTTTTTT.

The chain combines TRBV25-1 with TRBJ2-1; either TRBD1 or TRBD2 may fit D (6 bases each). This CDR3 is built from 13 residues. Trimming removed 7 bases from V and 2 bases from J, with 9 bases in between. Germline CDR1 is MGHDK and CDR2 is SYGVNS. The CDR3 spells CASKGGTYNEQFF. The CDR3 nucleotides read TGTGCCAGCAAAGGGGGGACCTACAATGAGCAGTTCTTC. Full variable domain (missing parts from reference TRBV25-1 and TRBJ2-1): EADIYQTPRYLVIGTGKKITLECSQTMGHDKMYWYQQDPGMELHLIHYSYGVNSTEKGDLSSESTVSRIRTEHFPLTLESARPSHTSQYLCASKGGTYNEQFFGPGTRLTVL.

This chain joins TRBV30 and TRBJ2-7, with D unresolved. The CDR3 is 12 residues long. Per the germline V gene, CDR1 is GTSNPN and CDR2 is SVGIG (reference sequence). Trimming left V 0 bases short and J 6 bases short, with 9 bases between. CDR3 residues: CAWSVPVPEQYF. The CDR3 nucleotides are TGTGCCTGGAGTGTACCCGTTCCCGAGCAGTACTTC.

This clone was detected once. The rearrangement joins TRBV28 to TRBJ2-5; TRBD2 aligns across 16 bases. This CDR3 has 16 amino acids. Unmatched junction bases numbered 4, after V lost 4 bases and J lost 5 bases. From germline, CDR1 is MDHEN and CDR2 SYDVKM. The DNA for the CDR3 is TGTGCCAGCAGTTGGGGACTAGCGGGAGGGGTGGAGACCCAGTACTTC. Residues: CASSWGLAGGVETQYF.

The CDR3 DNA is TGTGCCAGCAGCCTCTCGTCGCTTAGCAGCTCCTACAATGAGCAGTTCTTC. Encoded protein: CASSLSSLSSSYNEQFF. The rearrangement uses TRBV7-2 and TRBJ2-1; D is unresolved. V was clipped by 5 bases and J by 0 bases, with 17 bases between them. The CDR3 has 17 residues. The germline V gene encodes CDR1 SGHTA and CDR2 FQGNSA.

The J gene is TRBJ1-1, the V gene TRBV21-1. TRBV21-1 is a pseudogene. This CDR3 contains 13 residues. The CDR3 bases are TGTGCCAGCAAGCAGGGGCGGAGGGTAGCAGCTTTCTTT. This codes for CASKQGRRVAAFF.

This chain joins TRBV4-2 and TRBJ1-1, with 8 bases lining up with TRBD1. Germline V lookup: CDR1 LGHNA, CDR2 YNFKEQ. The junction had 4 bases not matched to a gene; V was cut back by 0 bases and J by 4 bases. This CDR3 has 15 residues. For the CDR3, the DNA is TGTGCCAGCAGCCAAGATCCAGGGGGCTTCACTGAAGCTTTCTTT. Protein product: CASSQDPGGFTEAFF.

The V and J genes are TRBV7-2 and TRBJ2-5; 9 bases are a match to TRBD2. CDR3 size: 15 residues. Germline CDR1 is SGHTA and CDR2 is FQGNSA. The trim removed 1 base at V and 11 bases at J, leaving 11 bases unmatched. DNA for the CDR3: TGTGCCAGCAGCTTAGACCCTACCCGCGGGGGGGAGCAGTACTTC. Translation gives CASSLDPTRGGEQYF. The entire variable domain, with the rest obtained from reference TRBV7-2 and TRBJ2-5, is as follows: GAGVSQSPSNKVTEKGKDVELRCDPISGHTALYWYRQSLGQGLEFLIYFQGNSAPDKSGLPSDRFSAERTGGSVSTLTIQRTQQEDSAVYLCASSLDPTRGGEQYFGPGTRLLVL.

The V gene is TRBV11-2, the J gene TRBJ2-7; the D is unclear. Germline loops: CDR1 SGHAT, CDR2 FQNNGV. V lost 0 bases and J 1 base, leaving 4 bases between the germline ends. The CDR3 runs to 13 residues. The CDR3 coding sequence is TGTGCCAGCAGCTTAGACCCATCCTACGAGCAGTACTTC. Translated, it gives CASSLDPSYEQYF.